The 18 T cell receptor beta chains in this list originate from one sample, sequenced in a study of T cell responses to AZD1222 COVID-19 vaccine (dated by TCRdb to the early 2020s). The time point tag for this specimen amounts to: about 28 days (+/-7) after the second vaccine dose. The library came from the immunoSEQ multiplex PCR assay. Imported from immuneACCESS, the table was reduced by TCRdb to in-frame sequences with V and J called. These copies leave out some clones; in studies compared against another copy, an unresolved V gene accounts for under half, and the cause of the remainder is not known. The sample table shows more than 110,000 clones, and about 92% are seen once. Clones ranked in the top ten supply about 3.8% of the sample. The material was peripheral blood, obtained 28 days after the second AZD1222 dose. These receptors were obtained from an adult who received the AZD1222 COVID-19 vaccine.

The J gene is TRBJ2-1, the V gene TRBV19; TRBD2 matches 9 bases. J was trimmed by 5 bases and V by 6 bases; bases with no gene match: 5. Germline V lookup: CDR1 LNHDA, CDR2 SQIVND (reference sequence). The CDR3 has 14 residues. The CDR3: CASRSSGENNEQFF. CDR3 in DNA: TGTGCCAGTAGGTCTAGCGGGGAGAACAATGAGCAGTTCTTC.

The chain is built from TRBV5-4 and TRBJ1-2; no clear D gene. Germline CDR1 and CDR2: SGHNT and YYREEE (reference sequence). V was clipped by 4 bases and J by 2 bases, with 21 bases between them. The CDR3 runs to 17 residues. The CDR3 sequence: CASSRKGLAGPNYGYTF. The CDR3 DNA reads TGTGCCAGCAGCCGAAAGGGATTGGCAGGACCCAACTATGGCTACACCTTC.

In DNA form, the CDR3 reads TGTGCCAGCAGTTTAATGGCAGGGAACGATTACAATGAGCAGTTCTTC. It translates to CASSLMAGNDYNEQFF. V is TRBV27 and J is TRBJ2-1; D might be TRBD1 (5 bases). The germline V and J ends were trimmed by 2 bases and 4 bases, with 15 bases remaining between them. CDR3 length: 16 residues. Germline loops: CDR1 MNHEY, CDR2 SMNVEV (reference sequence).

This chain connects TRBV5-4 to TRBJ2-7; 12 bases align to TRBD1. Losses at the gene ends were 0 bases for V and 2 bases for J; bases not matched to a gene: 6. CDR1 and CDR2 (germline): SGHNT, YYREEE (reference sequence). This CDR3 contains 17 residues. The CDR3 bases are TGTGCCAGCAGCTTGGGCGGGACAGGGGGCAGAACCTACGAGCAGTACTTC. It specifies CASSLGGTGGRTYEQYF. Full variable domain (rest looked up from reference TRBV5-4 and TRBJ2-7): ETGVTQSPTHLIKTRGQQVTLRCSSQSGHNTVSWYQQALGQGPQFIFQYYREEENGRGNFPPRFSGLQFPNYSSELNVNALELDDSALYLCASSLGGTGGRTYEQYFGPGTRLTVT.

This clone has a single count. The chain is built from TRBV10-1 and TRBJ1-5, with 7 bases aligning to TRBD1. Germline loops: CDR1 WNHNN, CDR2 SYGVQD (reference sequence). V lost 10 bases and J lost 0; bases outside the gene matches: 15. The CDR3 has 17 residues. The CDR3 DNA follows: TGCGCCATCCCATCAGCTGACAGGGCCTATAGCAATCAGCCCCAGCATTTT. Translated: CAIPSADRAYSNQPQHF.

The rearrangement links TRBV9 to TRBJ1-2; tentative D call: TRBD1 (5 bases). Germline-derived CDR1 and CDR2 are SGDLS and YYNGEE. Trimming pared 0 bases from V and 0 bases from J, leaving 6 bases between. The CDR3 consists of 14 residues. The CDR3 loop is CASSVGQSNYGYTF. As DNA, the CDR3 is TGTGCCAGCAGCGTAGGACAGTCTAACTATGGCTACACCTTC.

This rearrangement joins TRBV4-1 to TRBJ2-2; 7 bases are a match to TRBD1. This CDR3 has 17 residues. CDR1 is MGHRA, CDR2 YSYEKL, per germline. The junction had 4 bases not matched to a gene; V was cut back by 0 bases and J by 0 bases. CDR3 sequence (DNA): TGCGCCAGCAGCCAAGAGACCGGGACAGCGAACACCGGGGAGCTGTTTTTT. This translates into CASSQETGTANTGELFF.

V gene TRBV7-9 combines with J gene TRBJ2-7; D unclear. The CDR3 spans 12 residues. V shed 3 bases and J shed 4 bases, with 7 bases lying between them. The germline V gene encodes CDR1 SEHNR and CDR2 FQNEAQ (reference sequence). CDR3 bases: TGTGCCAGCAGCTTCTCAGGATACGAGCAGTACTTC. Its translation: CASSFSGYEQYF.

V gene TRBV12-3 or TRBV12-4 combines with J gene TRBJ1-2, with no clear D. With 5 bases removed from V and 6 bases from J, the gap between germline ends came to 10 bases. This CDR3 is built from 12 residues. The CDR3 region is CASSPNTHGYTF. The CDR3, as DNA: TGTGCCAGCAGTCCCAACACTCATGGCTACACCTTC.

This chain joins TRBV5-1 and TRBJ2-7; D remains unclear. Germline V gene data show CDR1 as SGHRS and CDR2 as YFSETQ. The CDR3 extends over 16 amino acids. V was clipped by 0 bases and J by 3 bases, with 16 bases between them. CDR3 DNA: TGCGCCAGCAGCTTGGCCTGGCAGGAGAATAACTACGAGCAGTACTTC. This sequence encodes CASSLAWQENNYEQYF.

The J gene is TRBJ1-1, the V gene TRBV4-2; D might be TRBD1 (5 bases). Per the germline V gene, CDR1 is LGHNA and CDR2 is YNFKEQ. V was trimmed by 0 bases and J by 1 base, leaving 15 bases between them. The CDR3 is 17 amino acids. In nucleotides, the CDR3 is TGTGCCAGCAGCCAAGAATTGGGCAGCGGGGGGAACACTGAAGCTTTCTTT. It specifies CASSQELGSGGNTEAFF.

This sequence joins TRBV7-9 and TRBJ2-1; the match to TRBD2 covers 9 bases. CDR1 is SEHNR, CDR2 FQNEAQ, per germline (reference sequence). The junction had 4 bases not matched to a gene; V was cut back by 4 bases and J by 0 bases. The CDR3 length is 16 residues. CDR3 residues: CASSSGSGSSYNEQFF. The CDR3 DNA is TGTGCCAGCAGCTCAGGTAGCGGGAGCTCCTACAATGAGCAGTTCTTC.

The rearrangement joins TRBV28 to TRBJ2-7; 7 bases fit TRBD1. Losses at the gene ends were 8 bases for V and 1 base for J; bases not matched to a gene: 5. This CDR3 is built from 13 residues. CDR1 is MDHEN, CDR2 SYDVKM, per germline. Here the CDR3 DNA reads TGTGCCAGCCAAGACAGGGAATCCTACGAGCAGTACTTC. Its protein is CASQDRESYEQYF.

The V and J genes are TRBV19 and TRBJ2-2, with D perhaps TRBD1 or TRBD2 (5 bases each). CDR1 LNHDA and CDR2 SQIVND come from the germline V gene (reference sequence). V was cut by 3 bases and J by 3 bases, with 8 bases left in between. This CDR3 has 14 amino acids. The CDR3 loop reads CASSIRGDTGELFF. In DNA, the CDR3 is TGTGCCAGTAGTATCAGAGGGGACACCGGGGAGCTGTTTTTT.

V gene TRBV5-1 combines with J gene TRBJ2-2, with D maybe TRBD1 (5 bases). Trimming removed 0 bases at V and 2 bases at J, with 11 bases between. Germline V lookup: CDR1 SGHRS, CDR2 YFSETQ. This CDR3 contains 16 residues. The CDR3 here is CASSLAAQGNTGELFF. DNA for the CDR3: TGCGCCAGCAGCTTGGCCGCGCAGGGAAACACCGGGGAGCTGTTTTTT. The complete variable domain, with remaining parts taken from reference TRBV5-1 and TRBJ2-2, reads KAGVTQTPRYLIKTRGQQVTLSCSPISGHRSVSWYQQTPGQGLQFLFEYFSETQRNKGNFPGRFSGRQFSNSRSEMNVSTLELGDSALYLCASSLAAQGNTGELFFGEGSRLTVL.

The chain joins TRBV9 to TRBJ2-1, with D perhaps matching TRBD2 (6 bases). Germline-derived CDR1 and CDR2 are SGDLS and YYNGEE. The CDR3 sequence is 15 residues long. V lost 0 bases to trimming and J lost 8 bases, with 15 bases between them. Written as DNA, the CDR3 is TGTGCCAGCAGCGTAGCTGGGCACGGAGGGGATGAGCAGTTCTTC. Translated: CASSVAGHGGDEQFF.

The chain uses TRBV18 and TRBJ1-4; D remains ambiguous. This CDR3 has 16 amino acids. Trimming cost V 0 bases and J 4 bases, with 12 bases left between them. Per the germline V gene, CDR1 is KGHSH and CDR2 is LQKENI. In DNA, the CDR3 is TGTGCCAGCTCACCACCCCTTGGCCGGGATAATGAAAAACTGTTTTTT. It codes for CASSPPLGRDNEKLFF. Using reference TRBV18 and TRBJ1-4 for the parts outside the CDR3, the full variable domain is NAGVMQNPRHLVRRRGQEARLRCSPMKGHSHVYWYRQLPEEGLKFMVYLQKENIIDESGMPKERFSAEFPKEGPSILRIQQVVRGDSAAYFCASSPPLGRDNEKLFFGSGTQLSVL.

A word on this clone: The sample holds other DNA sequences that translate to the same CDR3. V gene TRBV29-1 combines with J gene TRBJ1-1; 11 bases match TRBD1. V shed 6 bases and J 4 bases; nucleotides not matched to a gene: 1. The CDR3 runs 12 residues. Germline lookup yields CDR1 SQVTM and CDR2 ANQGSEA. The CDR3 nucleotides are TGCAGCGTCGGGACAGGGGGCACTGAAGCTTTCTTT. It yields the protein CSVGTGGTEAFF.